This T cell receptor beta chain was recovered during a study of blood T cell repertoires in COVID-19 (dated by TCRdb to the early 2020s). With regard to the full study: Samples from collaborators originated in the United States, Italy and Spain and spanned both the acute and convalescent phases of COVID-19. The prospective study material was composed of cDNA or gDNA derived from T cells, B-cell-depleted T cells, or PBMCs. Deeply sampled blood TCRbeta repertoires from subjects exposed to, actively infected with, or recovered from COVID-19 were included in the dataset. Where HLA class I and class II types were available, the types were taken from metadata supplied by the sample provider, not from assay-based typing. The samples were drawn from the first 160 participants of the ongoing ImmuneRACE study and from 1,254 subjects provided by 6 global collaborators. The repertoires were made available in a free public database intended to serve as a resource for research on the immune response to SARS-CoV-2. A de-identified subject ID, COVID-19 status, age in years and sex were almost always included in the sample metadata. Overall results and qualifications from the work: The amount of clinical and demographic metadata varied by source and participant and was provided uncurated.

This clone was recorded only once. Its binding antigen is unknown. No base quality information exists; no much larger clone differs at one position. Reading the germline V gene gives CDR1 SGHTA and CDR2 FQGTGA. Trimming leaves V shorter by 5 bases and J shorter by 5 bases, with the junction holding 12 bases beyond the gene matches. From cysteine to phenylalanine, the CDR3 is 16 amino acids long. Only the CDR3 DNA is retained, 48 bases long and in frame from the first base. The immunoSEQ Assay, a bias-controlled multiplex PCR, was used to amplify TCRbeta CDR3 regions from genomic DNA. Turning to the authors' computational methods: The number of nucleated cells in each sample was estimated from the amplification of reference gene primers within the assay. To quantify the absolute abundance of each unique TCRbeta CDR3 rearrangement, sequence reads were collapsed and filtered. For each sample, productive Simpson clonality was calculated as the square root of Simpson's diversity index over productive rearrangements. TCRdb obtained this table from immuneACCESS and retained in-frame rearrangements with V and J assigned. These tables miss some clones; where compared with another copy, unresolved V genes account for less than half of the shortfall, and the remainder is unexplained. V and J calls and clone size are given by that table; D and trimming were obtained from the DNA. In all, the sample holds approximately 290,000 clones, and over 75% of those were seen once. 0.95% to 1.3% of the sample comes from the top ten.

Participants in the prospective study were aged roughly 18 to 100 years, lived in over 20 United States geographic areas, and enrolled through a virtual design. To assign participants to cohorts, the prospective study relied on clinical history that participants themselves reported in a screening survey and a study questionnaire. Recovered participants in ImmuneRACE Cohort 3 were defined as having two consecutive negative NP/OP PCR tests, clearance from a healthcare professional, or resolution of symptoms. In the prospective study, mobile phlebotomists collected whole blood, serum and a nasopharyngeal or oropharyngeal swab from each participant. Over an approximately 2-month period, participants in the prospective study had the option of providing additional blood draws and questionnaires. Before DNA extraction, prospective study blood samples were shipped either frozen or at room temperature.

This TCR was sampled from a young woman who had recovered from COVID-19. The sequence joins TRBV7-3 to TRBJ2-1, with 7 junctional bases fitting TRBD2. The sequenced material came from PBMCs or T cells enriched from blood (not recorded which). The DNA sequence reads TGTGCCAGCAGCCCCCGTAACACCGGGACTAACAATGAGCAGTTCTTC. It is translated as CASSPRNTGTNNEQFF.